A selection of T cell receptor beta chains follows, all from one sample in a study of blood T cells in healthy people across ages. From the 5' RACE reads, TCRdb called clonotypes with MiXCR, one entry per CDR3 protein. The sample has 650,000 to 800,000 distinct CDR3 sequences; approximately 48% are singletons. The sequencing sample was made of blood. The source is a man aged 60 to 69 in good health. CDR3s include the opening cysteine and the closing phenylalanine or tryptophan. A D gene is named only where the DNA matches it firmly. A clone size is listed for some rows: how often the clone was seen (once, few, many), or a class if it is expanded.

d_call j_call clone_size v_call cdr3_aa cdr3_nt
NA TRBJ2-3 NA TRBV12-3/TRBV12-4 CASSLNPAASTDTQYF TGTGCCAGCAGTTTGAATCCAGCGGCTAGTACAGATACGCAGTATTTT
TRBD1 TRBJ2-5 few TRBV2 CASSEEGTGMGETQYF TGTGCCAGCAGTGAAGAAGGGACAGGGATGGGAGAGACCCAGTACTTC
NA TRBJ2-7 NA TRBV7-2 CASSPPGKPYEQYF TGTGCCAGCAGCCCCCCGGGAAAACCCTACGAGCAGTACTTC
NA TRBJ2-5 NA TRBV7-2 CASSLALLELETQYF TGTGCCAGCAGCTTAGCGCTTCTGGAGTTGGAGACCCAGTACTTC
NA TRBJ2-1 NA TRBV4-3 CASSQDRQIYNEQFF TGCGCCAGCAGCCAAGATAGACAGATATACAATGAGCAGTTCTTC
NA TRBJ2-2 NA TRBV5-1 CASSRAQGLTGELFF TGCGCCAGCAGCCGTGCGCAGGGGCTCACCGGGGAGCTGTTTTTT
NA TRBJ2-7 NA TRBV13 CASSLWGDTVNEQYF TGTGCCAGCAGCCTATGGGGGGACACTGTCAATGAGCAGTACTTC
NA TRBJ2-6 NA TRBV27 CASSPSLSGANVLTF TGTGCCAGCAGCCCGAGTCTCTCTGGGGCCAACGTCCTGACTTTC
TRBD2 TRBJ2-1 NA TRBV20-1 CSARSMASGYNEQFF TGCAGTGCTAGATCCATGGCTAGCGGTTACAATGAGCAGTTCTTC
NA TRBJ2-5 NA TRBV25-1 CASSEILPPQYF TGTGCCAGCAGTGAAATTCTACCCCCCCAGTACTTC
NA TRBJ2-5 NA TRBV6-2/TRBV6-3 CASSPQWEMYQETQYF TGTGCCAGCAGCCCCCAGTGGGAAATGTACCAAGAGACCCAGTACTTC
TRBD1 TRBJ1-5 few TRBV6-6 CASSIGQGWHF TGTGCCAGCAGTATAGGACAGGGGTGGCATTTT
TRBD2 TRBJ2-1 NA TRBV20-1 CSARVPGTSIDEQFF TGCAGTGCTAGAGTCCCCGGGACTAGCATCGATGAGCAGTTCTTC
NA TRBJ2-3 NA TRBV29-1 CSVEGGGADTQYF TGCAGCGTTGAGGGTGGTGGGGCAGATACGCAGTATTTT
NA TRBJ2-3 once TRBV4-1 CASSQEGATGTQYF TGCGCCAGCAGCCAAGAAGGGGCCACAGGTACGCAGTATTTT
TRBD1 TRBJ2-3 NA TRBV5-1 CASSSGTGLSTDTQYF TGCGCCAGCAGCTCCGGGACAGGGCTCAGCACAGATACGCAGTATTTT
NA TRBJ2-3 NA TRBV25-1 CASRLGATDTQYF TGTGCCAGCAGACTAGGGGCTACAGATACGCAGTATTTT
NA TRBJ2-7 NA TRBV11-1 CASSPRINYEQYF TGTGCCAGCAGCCCAAGGATCAACTACGAGCAGTACTTC
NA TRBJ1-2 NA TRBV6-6 CASSYPSLNYGYTF TGTGCCAGCAGTTACCCAAGCCTTAACTATGGCTACACCTTC
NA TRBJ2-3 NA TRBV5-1 CASSSNHGGDNTDTQYF TGCGCCAGCAGCTCGAATCACGGGGGAGATAACACAGATACGCAGTATTTT
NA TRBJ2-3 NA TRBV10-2 CASSDGSASTDTQYF TGCGCCAGCAGTGATGGATCGGCTAGCACAGATACGCAGTATTTT
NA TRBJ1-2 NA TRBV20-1 CSARGATTNYGYTF TGCAGTGCTAGAGGAGCGACGACAAACTATGGCTACACCTTC
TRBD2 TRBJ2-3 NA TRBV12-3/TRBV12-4 CASRPGTSGSLGTQYF TGTGCCAGCAGGCCCGGGACTAGCGGATCTCTAGGTACGCAGTATTTT
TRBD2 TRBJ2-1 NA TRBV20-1 CSARDLFGGGKSYNEQFF TGCAGTGCTAGAGACTTGTTCGGCGGGGGGAAATCCTACAATGAGCAGTTCTTC
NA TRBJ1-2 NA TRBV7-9 CASSLLGGAGNYGYTF TGTGCCAGCAGCTTGTTGGGCGGGGCAGGCAACTATGGCTACACCTTC
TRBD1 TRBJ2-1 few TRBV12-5 CASGLQGDNEQFF TGTGCTAGTGGTCTACAGGGGGATAATGAGCAGTTCTTC
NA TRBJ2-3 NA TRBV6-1 CASSGGIDTQYF TGTGCCAGCAGTGGAGGGATAGATACGCAGTATTTT
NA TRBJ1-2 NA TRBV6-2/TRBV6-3 CASISPTGYNYGYTF TGTGCCAGCATATCACCCACAGGGTACAACTATGGCTACACCTTC
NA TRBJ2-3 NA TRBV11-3 CASTKRGGTSTDTQYF TGTGCCAGCACTAAAAGGGGCGGAACTAGCACAGATACGCAGTATTTT
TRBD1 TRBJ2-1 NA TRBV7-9 CASSARDRGVYNEQFF TGTGCCAGCAGCGCCCGGGACAGAGGAGTTTACAATGAGCAGTTCTTC
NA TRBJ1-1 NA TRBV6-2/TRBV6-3 CASSPGPLRTEAFF TGTGCCAGCAGCCCGGGACCCCTAAGGACTGAAGCTTTCTTT
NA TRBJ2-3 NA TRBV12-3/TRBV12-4 CASEGYEDTQYF TGTGCCAGTGAGGGGTATGAAGATACGCAGTATTTT
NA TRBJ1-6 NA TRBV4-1 CASSQEPQGLNSPLHF TGCGCCAGCAGCCAAGAACCCCAGGGCCTTAATTCACCCCTCCACTTT
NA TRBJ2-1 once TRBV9 CASSVDPSHERFF TGTGCCAGCAGCGTAGACCCGTCTCACGAGCGGTTCTTC
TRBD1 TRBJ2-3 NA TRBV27 CASSNRGQVTDTQYF TGTGCCAGCAGTAACAGGGGGCAGGTCACAGATACGCAGTATTTT
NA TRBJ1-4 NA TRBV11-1 CASSYGRSATNEKLFF TGTGCCAGCAGCTACGGACGGTCGGCAACTAATGAAAAACTGTTTTTT
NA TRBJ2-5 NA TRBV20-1 CSAAPRPGNEQYF TGCAGTGCTGCCCCCCGGCCGGGAAATGAGCAGTACTTC
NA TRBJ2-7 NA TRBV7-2 CASSTSGVELEQYF TGTGCCAGCAGCACAAGTGGGGTGGAGCTCGAGCAGTACTTC
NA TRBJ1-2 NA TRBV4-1 CASSQVGVLIGGYTF TGCGCCAGCAGCCAAGTAGGGGTCCTAATTGGTGGCTACACCTTC
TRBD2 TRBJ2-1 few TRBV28 CASSLSGLAGGRALYNEQFF TGTGCCAGCAGTTTAAGTGGACTAGCGGGGGGCCGAGCCCTCTACAATGAGCAGTTCTTC
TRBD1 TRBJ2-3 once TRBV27 CASSPGGTGLDTQYF TGTGCCAGCAGCCCGGGCGGGACAGGTTTAGATACGCAGTATTTT
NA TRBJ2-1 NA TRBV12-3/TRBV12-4 CASGGVGGGSSYNEQFF TGTGCCAGCGGGGGAGTAGGGGGGGGGAGCTCCTACAATGAGCAGTTCTTC
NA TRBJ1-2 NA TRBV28 CASSSPEGYTF TGTGCCAGCAGTTCCCCAGAAGGCTACACCTTC
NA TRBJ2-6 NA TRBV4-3 CASSQDWGGSGANVLTF TGCGCCAGCAGCCAAGATTGGGGAGGCTCTGGGGCCAACGTCCTGACTTTC
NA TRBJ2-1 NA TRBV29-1 CSVDLGGPNEQFF TGCAGCGTTGATTTGGGGGGGCCCAATGAGCAGTTCTTC
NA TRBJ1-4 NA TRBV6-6 CASRISTVNEKLFF TGTGCCAGCAGGATTTCGACAGTTAATGAAAAACTGTTTTTT
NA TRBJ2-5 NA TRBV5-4 CASSYLAQQETQYF TGTGCCAGCAGCTACCTAGCGCAACAAGAGACCCAGTACTTC
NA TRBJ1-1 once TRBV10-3 CAISDHNTEAFF TGTGCCATCAGTGACCATAACACTGAAGCTTTCTTT
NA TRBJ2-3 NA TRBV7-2 CASSTRADPRTDTQYF TGTGCCAGCAGCACCCGGGCGGACCCCAGGACAGATACGCAGTATTTT
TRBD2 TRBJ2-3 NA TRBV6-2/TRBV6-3 CASRTGGPADTQYF TGTGCCAGCAGAACGGGGGGGCCGGCAGATACGCAGTATTTT
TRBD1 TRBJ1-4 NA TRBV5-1 CASSLGAGTGNEKLFF TGCGCCAGCAGCTTGGGGGCCGGGACAGGGAACGAAAAACTGTTTTTT
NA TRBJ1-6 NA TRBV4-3 CASSQVEGPYNSPLHF TGCGCCAGCAGTCAAGTGGAGGGACCCTATAATTCACCCCTCCACTTT
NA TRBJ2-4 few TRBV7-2 CASSLVGSDGIIQYF TGTGCCAGCAGCTTAGTAGGATCGGATGGGATCATTCAGTACTTC
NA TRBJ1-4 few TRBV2 CASSDDRPPDEKLFF TGTGCCAGCAGTGACGACAGGCCCCCGGATGAAAAACTGTTTTTT
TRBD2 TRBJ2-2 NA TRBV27 CASSPPLAGGRTGELFF TGTGCCAGCAGTCCGCCTTTAGCGGGGGGCCGCACCGGGGAGCTGTTTTTT
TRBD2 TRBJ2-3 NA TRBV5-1 CASSRRSMVRGGTDTQYF TGCGCCAGCAGCCGACGTAGTATGGTTCGGGGGGGCACAGATACGCAGTATTTT
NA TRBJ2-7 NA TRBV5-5 CASSLGRTASYEQYF TGTGCCAGCAGCTTGGGGAGGACAGCTTCCTACGAGCAGTACTTC